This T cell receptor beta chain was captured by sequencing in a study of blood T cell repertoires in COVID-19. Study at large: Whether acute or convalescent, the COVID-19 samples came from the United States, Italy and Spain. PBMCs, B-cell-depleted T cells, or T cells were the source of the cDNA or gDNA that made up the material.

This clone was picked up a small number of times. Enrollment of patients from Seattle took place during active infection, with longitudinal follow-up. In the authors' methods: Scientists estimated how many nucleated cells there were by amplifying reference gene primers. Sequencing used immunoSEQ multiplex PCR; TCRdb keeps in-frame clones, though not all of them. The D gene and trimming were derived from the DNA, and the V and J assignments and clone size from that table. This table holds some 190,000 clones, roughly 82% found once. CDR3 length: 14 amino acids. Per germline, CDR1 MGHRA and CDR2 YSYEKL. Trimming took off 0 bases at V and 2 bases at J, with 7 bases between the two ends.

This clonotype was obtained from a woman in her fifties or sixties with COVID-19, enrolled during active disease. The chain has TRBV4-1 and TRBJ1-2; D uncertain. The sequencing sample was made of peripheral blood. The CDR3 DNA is TGCGCCAGCAGCCAAGAAGTCACAAACTATGGCTACACCTTC. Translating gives CASSQEVTNYGYTF.